This T cell receptor beta chain comes out of a study of cytomegalovirus exposure and HLA in healthy donors. Study outcomes and limitations: In terms of immune exposure information, only CMV serostatus was available.

The table lists this clone with a few counts. The target antigen is unknown. The PCR was carried out with 60 Vbeta primers and 13 Jbeta primers. Here immunoSEQ multiplex PCR was the method, and the copy in TCRdb shows in-frame clones only, minus some. The sample has about 190,000 clones, 79% seen once. In germline, CDR1 is SGHRS, CDR2 YFSETQ. The CDR3 consists of 13 residues. V lost 4 bases and J 6 bases, leaving 13 bases between the germline ends. This chain uses TRBV5-1 with TRBJ1-1; TRBD1 is a possible D gene (6 bases). The sequencing input was PBMCs. The origin of this receptor is a young woman in good health and CMV-seronegative. The CDR3 DNA follows: TGCGCCAGCAGCGCCCAGGGGACCGCTGAAGCTTTCTTT. It yields the protein CASSAQGTAEAFF.